Presented here are 19 T cell receptor beta chains from one specimen sequenced in a study of blood T cell repertoires in COVID-19. Data came from immunoSEQ multiplex PCR; TCRdb stores just in-frame clones and leaves some out. Of around 250,000 clones in the sample, 70% to 85% are singletons; the top ten hold 1.9%. Sample: peripheral blood. These receptors originate from a woman older than 75 with acute or convalescent COVID-19.

V is TRBV5-1 and J is TRBJ1-6; TRBD1 matches 11 bases. Germline CDR1 reads SGHRS; CDR2 reads YFSETQ. The CDR3 consists of 16 residues. Trimming at V came to 4 bases and at J to 5 bases, leaving 5 bases not matched to a gene. Here the CDR3 reads CASSPRGQGDNSPLHF. In DNA, the CDR3 is TGCGCCAGCAGCCCTCGGGGACAGGGGGATAATTCACCCCTCCACTTT.

In its sample, this clone was seen once. CDR3 sequence: CASSYRGSGNTIYF. The CDR3 DNA sequence: TGTGCCAGCAGTTACCGAGGCTCTGGAAACACCATATATTTT. The chain employs TRBV6-6 and TRBJ1-3; D is unresolved. From germline, CDR1 is MNHNY and CDR2 SVGAGI (reference sequence). V lost 2 bases to trimming and J lost 0 bases, with 5 bases between them. This CDR3 comprises 14 residues.

This sequence joins TRBV18 and TRBJ2-7; 12 bases map to TRBD1. The ends lost 0 bases at V and 6 bases at J; junction bases unmatched: 9. The CDR3 contains 17 residues. Germline CDR1 is KGHSH and CDR2 is LQKENI. The CDR3 DNA reads as TGTGCCAGCTCACCACCGCTTGGAGGGACAGGGGGCTCCGAGCAGTACTTC. Its translation is CASSPPLGGTGGSEQYF.

V gene TRBV2 combines with J gene TRBJ2-7, with TRBD1 matching over 9 bases. CDR3 length equals 16 residues. The germline V gene encodes CDR1 SNHLY and CDR2 FYNNEI. V shed 5 bases and J 5 bases; nucleotides not matched to a gene: 13. The CDR3 is CASSQLRDRVKDEQYF. The CDR3 DNA follows: TGTGCCAGCAGTCAATTGCGGGACAGGGTAAAGGACGAGCAGTACTTC. Full variable domain (missing parts from reference TRBV2 and TRBJ2-7): EPEVTQTPSHQVTQMGQEVILRCVPISNHLYFYWYRQILGQKVEFLVSFYNNEISEKSEIFDDQFSVERPDGSNFTLKIRSTKLEDSAMYFCASSQLRDRVKDEQYFGPGTRLTVT.

CDR3 nucleotide sequence: TGCAGCGTTATAACAGGGGGCCCAGAGACCCAGTACTTC. This codes for CSVITGGPETQYF. The chain carries TRBV29-1 and TRBJ2-5, with 9 bases matching TRBD1. The ends lost 5 bases at V and 4 bases at J; junction bases unmatched: 5. The germline gives CDR1 SQVTM, CDR2 ANQGSEA. The CDR3 is 13 residues long.

The chain has TRBV6-2 or TRBV6-3 and TRBJ2-5; the match to TRBD2 covers 7 bases. This CDR3 has 15 residues. Germline assignment: CDR1 MNHEY and CDR2 SVGEGT. J lost 2 bases, V lost 5 bases, and 8 bases had no gene match. The CDR3 is CASSPSGVVQETQYF. The CDR3 nucleotides read TGTGCCAGCAGTCCCAGCGGGGTAGTGCAAGAGACCCAGTACTTC.

This clone was found once. CDR3: CAWSGGRLRETQYF. The CDR3 bases are TGTGCCTGGAGTGGGGGCAGGTTGAGGGAGACCCAGTACTTC. The chain couples TRBV30 to TRBJ2-5; perhaps TRBD1 as D (5 bases). V gave up 1 base and J gave up 5 bases, with 14 bases separating them. The CDR3 totals 14 residues. The germline gives CDR1 GTSNPN, CDR2 SVGIG (reference sequence).

The chain couples TRBV12-5 to TRBJ1-6; 9 bases line up with TRBD1. Germline assignment: CDR1 LGHNT and CDR2 FRNRAP. The CDR3 has 16 amino acids. The V segment lost 6 bases and the J segment 11 bases; nucleotides outside the gene matches: 14. The CDR3 DNA sequence: TGTGCTAGTGGCCTTTCAGCCGGGACAGGGACGACACCCCTCCACTTT. Its translation is CASGLSAGTGTTPLHF.

V is TRBV6-6 and J is TRBJ2-1; D is ambiguous. The CDR3 runs 11 residues. V was shortened by 5 bases and J by 6 bases, with 5 bases between the two germline ends. Germline V gene data show CDR1 as MNHNY and CDR2 as SVGAGI (reference sequence). The CDR3 DNA sequence: TGTGCCAGCAGTACCGGCAATGAGCAGTTCTTC. It is translated as CASSTGNEQFF.

The chain joins TRBV11-2 to TRBJ2-1; D uncertain. The germline CDR1 and CDR2 sequences are SGHAT and FQNNGV. The V end was cut by 1 base, the J end by 0 bases, with 7 bases between. The CDR3 covers 15 residues. Here the CDR3 DNA reads TGTGCCAGCAGCTTAGGACGGAGCTCCTACAATGAGCAGTTCTTC. Translated, it gives CASSLGRSSYNEQFF.

The genes are TRBV19 and TRBJ1-4; TRBD1 agrees at 7 bases. Per the germline V gene, CDR1 is LNHDA and CDR2 is SQIVND (reference sequence). The length of the CDR3 is 13 residues. The ends lost 6 bases at V and 8 bases at J; junction bases unmatched: 6. The CDR3 sequence: CASSRDRAEKLFF. The CDR3 DNA follows: TGTGCCAGTAGCAGAGACAGGGCGGAAAAACTGTTTTTT.

On this clone itself: The junction differs from germline at one of its ends, possibly a read error. V is TRBV3-1 (or the pseudogene TRBV3-2) and J is TRBJ1-1; TRBD1 aligns across 8 bases. The CDR3 has 16 residues. From germline, CDR1 is LGHDT and CDR2 YNNKEL (reference sequence). This CDR3 reads CASSPQTGDFNTEAFF. The CDR3 DNA is TGCGCCAGCAGCCCTCAGACAGGGGACTTTAACACTGAAGCTTTCTTT.

This clone was counted only a few times. The rearrangement uses TRBV9 and TRBJ1-4; 8 nucleotides match TRBD1. Trimming at V came to 3 bases and at J to 8 bases, leaving 6 bases not matched to a gene. CDR1 and CDR2 from the germline V gene are SGDLS and YYNGEE. This CDR3 spans 14 amino acids. The CDR3 loop reads CASSASGGAEKLFF. The DNA for the CDR3 is TGTGCCAGCAGCGCTTCAGGGGGCGCAGAAAAACTGTTTTTT.

This rearrangement joins TRBV27 to TRBJ1-6, with 9 bases matching TRBD1. Germline CDR1 is MNHEY and CDR2 is SMNVEV (reference sequence). V shed 5 bases and J 3 bases; nucleotides not matched to a gene: 5. This CDR3 spans 16 amino acids. CDR3 sequence (DNA): TGTGCCAGCAGTATCGGACAGGGGTTCTATAATTCACCCCTCCACTTT. Amino acid sequence: CASSIGQGFYNSPLHF.

This clone was counted only a few times. The gene calls are TRBV6-2 or TRBV6-3 and TRBJ2-5; the D gene is possibly TRBD2 (7 bases). V gave up 0 bases and J gave up 0 bases, with 14 bases separating them. The germline CDR1 and CDR2 sequences are MNHEY and SVGEGT. This CDR3 is built from 17 residues. DNA for the CDR3: TGTGCCAGCAGTTACTCGTTCCGGGGGGCACACCAAGAGACCCAGTACTTC. Protein sequence: CASSYSFRGAHQETQYF.

This rearrangement joins TRBV2 to TRBJ1-2; weak D call: TRBD1 (6 bases). Germline V gene data show CDR1 as SNHLY and CDR2 as FYNNEI. This CDR3 has 11 amino acids. Trimming took off 5 bases at V and 10 bases at J, with 11 bases between the two ends. CDR3 in amino acids: CASSSGQIYTF. The CDR3 DNA reads as TGTGCCAGCAGTTCCGGACAGATCTACACCTTC.

The J gene is TRBJ1-2, the V gene TRBV6-5; a weak D match, TRBD1 (6 bases). The V end was cut by 9 bases, the J end by 4 bases, with 18 bases between. Germline CDR1 is MNHEY and CDR2 is SVGAGI. The CDR3 totals 14 residues. DNA of the CDR3: TGTGCCAGTACAAGGGGGGGGCGCAGCTATGGCTACACCTTC. Translated: CASTRGGRSYGYTF.

This sequence joins TRBV6-2 or TRBV6-3 and TRBJ2-5; no definite D call. The CDR3 runs to 16 residues. Germline values: CDR1 MNHEY, CDR2 SVGEGT. The V end lost 3 bases, the J end lost 2 bases, and 16 bases lay between the germline ends. CDR3 region: CASSYSMPSQQETQYF. DNA of the CDR3: TGTGCCAGCAGTTATTCCATGCCTAGTCAACAAGAGACCCAGTACTTC.

The chain combines TRBV5-5 with TRBJ1-2; TRBD1 might be the D (5 bases). The length of the CDR3 is 12 residues. V shed 1 base and J shed 7 bases, with 8 bases lying between them. In germline, CDR1 is SGHKS, CDR2 YYEKEE (reference sequence). CDR3: CASSLSGLGYTF. CDR3 sequence (DNA): TGTGCCAGCAGCTTGTCAGGGCTTGGCTACACCTTC.